The 22 T cell receptor beta chains given below trace back to one sample, sequenced in a study of T cells after yellow fever vaccination. TCRdb re-called the 5' RACE reads through MiXCR, storing one row per CDR3 protein. Of about 300,000 distinct CDR3 sequences in the sample, 7.5% to 9.5% were seen once. Sample: CD4+ T cells sorted from PBMCs, taken 5 days after the yellow fever booster vaccination. These receptors originate from a man younger than 35 who received the YFV17D yellow fever vaccine.

This clonotype showed up many times. This rearrangement joins TRBV29-1 to TRBJ2-3; either TRBD1 or TRBD2 may fit D (6 bases each). CDR1 and CDR2 from the germline V gene are SQVTM and ANQGSEA. The CDR3 has 13 residues. Trimming took 6 bases from V and 3 from J, leaving 13 bases between them. The CDR3 nucleotides read TGCAGCGTCGGCCCGGGGGCGACAGATACGCAGTATTTT. Its protein is CSVGPGATDTQYF.

This clonotype was counted only a few times. CDR3 protein: CSASPTSGAETQYF. The CDR3 DNA is TGCAGTGCTAGCCCGACTAGCGGGGCGGAGACCCAGTACTTC. The V and J genes are TRBV20-1 and TRBJ2-5; 11 bases align to TRBD2. The J segment lost 5 bases and the V segment lost 3 bases, leaving 5 bases of the junction unmatched. Per the germline V gene, CDR1 is DFQATT and CDR2 is SNEGSKA (reference sequence). The CDR3 loop spans 14 amino acids.

This clonotype was observed many times. The chain combines TRBV7-2 with TRBJ2-2; D is possibly TRBD1 (6 bases). Germline V gives CDR1 SGHTA, CDR2 FQGNSA. This CDR3 is built from 15 residues. Trimming removed 1 base from V and 7 bases from J, with 13 bases in between. CDR3 DNA sequence: TGTGCCAGCAGCTTAGGGGGGCTCTTCGTCGGGGAGCTGTTTTTT. Translation gives CASSLGGLFVGELFF.

The chain is built from TRBV7-2 and TRBJ2-3; weak D call: TRBD2 (7 bases). CDR3 length equals 16 residues. The V end lost 1 base, the J end lost 2 bases, and 13 bases lay between the germline ends. Germline V lookup: CDR1 SGHTA, CDR2 FQGNSA. The DNA for the CDR3 is TGTGCCAGCAGCTTAGTAGGGGGGGCCAACACAGATACGCAGTATTTT. Translated: CASSLVGGANTDTQYF.

This clonotype was picked up a small number of times. This rearrangement joins TRBV4-3 to TRBJ1-6; the D is unclear. Trimming took 0 bases from V and 8 from J, leaving 11 bases between them. The CDR3 loop spans 15 amino acids. CDR1 and CDR2 (germline): LGHNA, YSLEER. This chain's CDR3 is CASSQDGVSDSPLHF. The DNA of the CDR3 is TGCGCCAGCAGCCAAGATGGAGTCTCGGATTCACCCCTCCACTTT.

The DNA for the CDR3 is TGTGCCAGCAGCTTAGATCGTACGAGCACTGAAGCTTTCTTT. Translation gives CASSLDRTSTEAFF. The rearrangement uses TRBV11-2 and TRBJ1-1; the D is unclear. The V end lost 0 bases, the J end lost 4 bases, and 9 bases lay between the germline ends. The CDR3 is made up of 14 amino acids. Germline assignment: CDR1 SGHAT and CDR2 FQNNGV.

The sample holds a few counts of this clonotype. The chain uses TRBV28 and TRBJ1-4; D might be TRBD1 (6 bases). Deletions cut 5 bases from V and 8 bases from J, with 9 bases between. This CDR3 comprises 12 residues. CDR1 is MDHEN, CDR2 SYDVKM, per germline. The CDR3 DNA reads TGTGCCAGCAGTACCGGGACAGAAAAACTGTTTTTT. This sequence encodes CASSTGTEKLFF.

The chain couples TRBV7-2 to TRBJ1-4; 7 positions agree with TRBD1. The V and J ends lost 5 bases and 7 bases, in that order; junction bases with no gene match: 4. Germline V CDR1 and CDR2: SGHTA, FQGNSA. CDR3 size: 13 residues. CDR3 in amino acids: CASSRTGFEKLFF. Written as DNA, the CDR3 is TGTGCCAGCAGCCGGACAGGATTTGAAAAACTGTTTTTT. The variable domain in full, completed from reference TRBV7-2 and TRBJ1-4, reads GAGVSQSPSNKVTEKGKDVELRCDPISGHTALYWYRQSLGQGLEFLIYFQGNSAPDKSGLPSDRFSAERTGGSVSTLTIQRTQQEDSAVYLCASSRTGFEKLFFGSGTQLSVL.

This clonotype has more than one count but fewer than ten. The V call is TRBV7-2, the J call TRBJ2-5, with 9 bases fitting TRBD2. The CDR3 runs to 15 residues. With V trimmed by 4 bases and J by 2 bases, 5 bases remained unmatched. CDR1 is SGHTA and CDR2 is FQGNSA in the germline V gene. The CDR3 loop reads CASSSGLAQQETQYF. CDR3 DNA: TGTGCCAGCAGCTCGGGACTAGCTCAACAAGAGACCCAGTACTTC.

The chain links TRBV7-2 to TRBJ1-2; D unresolved. CDR1 is SGHTA, CDR2 FQGNSA, per germline. V was clipped by 6 bases and J by 0 bases, with 5 bases between them. This CDR3 is 12 amino acids long. The CDR3 region is CASSYTNYGYTF. CDR3 coding DNA: TGTGCCAGCAGTTATACTAACTATGGCTACACCTTC.

The CDR3 nucleotides read TGTGCCTCTAAGGGGGCAGCCGATGGCTACACCTTC. Protein sequence: CASKGAADGYTF. The chain combines TRBV6-6 with TRBJ1-2, with 7 bases fitting TRBD1. Germline V gives CDR1 MNHNY, CDR2 SVGAGI (reference sequence). With 11 bases clipped from V and 6 bases from J, the junction kept 9 bases outside the gene matches. This CDR3 spans 12 amino acids.

This clonotype was recorded at least ten times. The chain uses TRBV7-9 and TRBJ2-2; a possible D gene is TRBD1 (6 bases). The ends were cut back, 6 bases at V and 0 bases at J, with 8 bases in the middle. The germline gives CDR1 SEHNR, CDR2 FQNEAQ (reference sequence). The CDR3 covers 14 residues. This CDR3 reads CASRDSPNTGELFF. In nucleotides, the CDR3 is TGTGCCAGCAGGGACAGTCCGAACACCGGGGAGCTGTTTTTT.

This chain joins TRBV7-2 and TRBJ2-1, with 7 bases identical to TRBD2. The junction had 7 bases not matched to a gene; V was cut back by 5 bases and J by 0 bases. Per the germline V gene, CDR1 is SGHTA and CDR2 is FQGNSA. The CDR3 totals 16 residues. The CDR3: CASSHVRTSSYNEQFF. CDR3 sequence (DNA): TGTGCCAGCAGCCACGTACGGACTAGCTCCTACAATGAGCAGTTCTTC.

This clonotype came up a few times. This chain joins TRBV18 and TRBJ2-1; 10 nucleotides agree with TRBD2. V lost 6 bases to trimming and J lost 7 bases; unmatched junction nucleotides: 9. The CDR3 runs 15 residues. Germline V CDR1 and CDR2: KGHSH, LQKENI. This chain's CDR3 is CASSPGAGGPNEQFF. The CDR3 DNA reads TGTGCCAGCTCTCCTGGAGCGGGGGGGCCGAATGAGCAGTTCTTC.

V gene TRBV7-9 combines with J gene TRBJ2-3; 11 bases map to TRBD2. Germline V lookup: CDR1 SEHNR, CDR2 FQNEAQ (reference sequence). This CDR3 spans 17 amino acids. J lost 4 bases, V lost 5 bases, and 11 bases had no gene match. The CDR3 nucleotides read TGTGCCAGCAGCGTCAGTGGGACTAGCGGAGTCTCAGATACGCAGTATTTT. Its translation is CASSVSGTSGVSDTQYF.

The chain employs TRBV29-1 and TRBJ1-1, with TRBD1 identical over 8 bases. The trim removed 7 bases at V and 0 bases at J, leaving 4 bases unmatched. From germline, CDR1 is SQVTM and CDR2 ANQGSEA. CDR3 size: 13 residues. CDR3 loop: CSGAGGLNTEAFF. CDR3 nucleotides: TGCAGCGGCGCAGGGGGCCTGAACACTGAAGCTTTCTTT.

V usage is TRBV29-1 and J usage is TRBJ2-1; 7 positions agree with TRBD2. The CDR3 has 16 amino acids. Germline-derived CDR1 and CDR2 are SQVTM and ANQGSEA. The ends lost 0 bases at V and 5 bases at J; junction bases unmatched: 10. The CDR3 DNA sequence: TGCAGCGTTGAAGATCCGCGGGAGCCTATCGACAATGAGCAGTTCTTC. Its protein product is CSVEDPREPIDNEQFF.

Only a few counts were recorded for this clonotype. V is TRBV5-5 and J is TRBJ1-1, with TRBD1 identical over 8 bases. Germline trimming cut 2 bases from V and 7 bases from J; bases unmatched to any gene: 4. Germline CDR1 and CDR2: SGHKS and YYEKEE (reference sequence). The CDR3 sequence is 13 residues long. The CDR3 coding sequence is TGTGCCAGCAGCTTCTTCGACAGGGGTGAAGCTTTCTTT. As protein: CASSFFDRGEAFF.

The chain employs TRBV4-3 and TRBJ2-5; D tentatively reads TRBD1 or TRBD2 (5 bases each). The CDR3 contains 17 residues. V lost 0 bases to trimming and J lost 4 bases, with 18 bases between them. Germline V gives CDR1 LGHNA, CDR2 YSLEER. For the CDR3, the DNA is TGCGCCAGCAGCCAAGATTTCGGGACGCTGTCCCCAGAGACCCAGTACTTC. Its translation: CASSQDFGTLSPETQYF.

This clonotype was counted only a few times. V and J are TRBV6-2 or TRBV6-3 and TRBJ2-4; 9 bases fit TRBD2. Losses at the gene ends were 4 bases for V and 2 bases for J; bases not matched to a gene: 12. Germline V gene data show CDR1 as MNHEY and CDR2 as SVGEGT. This CDR3 is built from 18 residues. The CDR3 DNA reads TGTGCCAGCAGTTGGGCCGCGAATGCGGGGGGGCCCAAAAACATTCAGTACTTC. It codes for CASSWAANAGGPKNIQYF.

The rearrangement uses TRBV20-1 and TRBJ2-7; tentatively, D is TRBD1 or TRBD2 (5 bases each). The length of the CDR3 is 11 residues. Germline V gene lookup returns CDR1 DFQATT and CDR2 SNEGSKA (reference sequence). Between the trimmed V and J ends, which lost 6 bases and 6 bases, there was a span of 12 bases. The CDR3 sequence is CSAPGTAEQYF. The CDR3 nucleotides read TGCAGTGCCCCCGGGACGGCCGAGCAGTACTTC.

In its sample, this clonotype was seen a few times. The CDR3 spells CASSFLGTGSTGELFF. The DNA of the CDR3 is TGCGCCAGCAGTTTCCTCGGGACAGGGAGTACCGGGGAGCTGTTTTTT. The chain links TRBV5-1 to TRBJ2-2; 9 bases are a match to TRBD1. CDR3 size: 16 residues. The germline V gene has CDR1 SGHRS and CDR2 YFSETQ. After removal of 5 bases from V and 5 bases from J, the junction contained 10 bases not matched to a gene. Full variable domain (remainder filled in from reference TRBV5-1 and TRBJ2-2): KAGVTQTPRYLIKTRGQQVTLSCSPISGHRSVSWYQQTPGQGLQFLFEYFSETQRNKGNFPGRFSGRQFSNSRSEMNVSTLELGDSALYLCASSFLGTGSTGELFFGEGSRLTVL.